The following is a T cell receptor (beta chain) sequence with its context. The antigen is undetermined. Subsets obtained from CD4+ cells comprised CD45RA+ naive and CD45RA-negative memory cells. CDR3 size: 16 residues. Germline trimming cut 1 base from V and 4 bases from J; bases unmatched to any gene: 11. The germline V gene encodes CDR1 SGHRS and CDR2 YFSETQ. Using immunoSEQ multiplex PCR, the repertoire was profiled, and TCRdb retains in-frame clones only, with some absent. The sample lists about 2.3 million clones, 85% to 95% occurring once. These data belong to a study of shared clonotypes between healthy human individuals. Findings of the study overall: Across a handful of donors, naive CD4 shared roughly 5.1%, naive CD8 less than 4%, memory CD4 2% to 2.5%, memory CD8 0.4% to 0.5%. The study's rarefaction showed incomplete sorted-subset sequencing despite large depth.

The rearrangement links TRBV5-1 to TRBJ2-7; 7 nucleotides match TRBD2. The clonotype comes from a man aged 18 to 35 in good health. Some clones in this sample may be carry-over from other donors' samples. Sequenced material: naive CD4+ T cells from PBMCs. Subset indicated: CD45RA+ positively selected. CDR3 DNA sequence: TGCGCCAGCAGCTTGTTGCGGGAGCCCCTGCGGTACGAGCAGTACTTC. This gives the protein CASSLLREPLRYEQYF.